This TCR beta chain was profiled in a study of T cell responses to AZD1222 COVID-19 vaccine. As to this clone: The antigen is unknown.

Assay used: immunoSEQ multiplex PCR; TCRdb lists only in-frame clones, some missing. The table has over 15,000 clones, 81% seen once; the top ten hold 20% to 25%. V was cut by 5 bases and J by 0 bases, with 14 bases left in between. This CDR3 spans 16 amino acids. Germline assignment: CDR1 SGHTA and CDR2 FQGNSA. General study findings and limits: It was only five to seven AZD1222 recipients who were seropositive at baseline. Nearly half of unique spike-specific TCRs reportedly avoided B.1.351 and B.1.1.7 mutated regions.

This rearrangement joins TRBV7-2 to TRBJ1-5; D may be TRBD1 (6 bases). This receptor was identified in an adult who received the AZD1222 COVID-19 vaccine. Sequencing was performed on peripheral blood, taken 28 days after the second AZD1222 dose. The CDR3 loop is CASSPHRDYSNQPQHF. The CDR3 DNA reads as TGTGCCAGCAGCCCACACAGGGATTATAGCAATCAGCCCCAGCATTTT.